Presented here are 8 T cell receptor beta chains from one specimen sequenced in a study of cytomegalovirus exposure and HLA in healthy donors. Primers: 60 Vbeta forward and 13 Jbeta reverse. Sequenced by immunoSEQ multiplex PCR; TCRdb stores in-frame clones only, minus some. The sample shows approximately 170,000 clones, about 63% of them seen only once. Sequencing was done on a sample of PBMCs. The receptors shown here come from a woman in her thirties or forties in good health and CMV-seropositive.

The genes are TRBV29-1 and TRBJ1-1, with a tentative D call TRBD1 (6 bases). This CDR3 has 11 residues. V was trimmed by 4 bases and J by 5 bases, leaving 8 bases between them. In germline, CDR1 is SQVTM, CDR2 ANQGSEA. The CDR3 is CSVGGGTEAFF. The CDR3 DNA follows: TGCAGCGTTGGAGGGGGAACTGAAGCTTTCTTT. Combining the CDR3 with reference TRBV29-1 and TRBJ1-1 gives the whole variable domain SAVISQKPSRDICQRGTSLTIQCQVDSQVTMMFWYRQQPGQSLTLIATANQGSEATYESGFVIDKFPISRPNLTFSTLTVSNMSPEDSSIYLCSVGGGTEAFFGQGTRLTVV.

Only a few counts were recorded for this clone. The chain has TRBV7-9 and TRBJ1-5; D gene unclear. This CDR3 is built from 14 residues. Germline V CDR1 and CDR2: SEHNR, FQNEAQ (reference sequence). The germline V and J ends were trimmed by 5 bases and 7 bases, with 15 bases remaining between them. Here the CDR3 DNA reads TGTGCCAGCAGCCAGACATCCTATGAGCAGCCCCAGCATTTT. Translation: CASSQTSYEQPQHF. The full variable domain, rest sourced from reference TRBV7-9 and TRBJ1-5, is DTGVSQNPRHKITKRGQNVTFRCDPISEHNRLYWYRQTLGQGPEFLTYFQNEAQLEKSRLLSDRFSAERPKGSFSTLEIQRTEQGDSAMYLCASSQTSYEQPQHFGDGTRLSIL.

This chain joins TRBV5-6 and TRBJ2-1; TRBD2 aligns across 9 bases. V trimming: 1 base; J trimming: 7 bases; junction bases outside the gene matches: 6. Germline V gene sequence: CDR1 SGHDT, CDR2 YYEEEE. The CDR3 extends over 15 amino acids. CDR3 in DNA: TGTGCCAGCAGCTTGAGGCGGGGGGGCCGGAATGAGCAGTTCTTC. Residues: CASSLRRGGRNEQFF.

This rearrangement joins TRBV6-6 to TRBJ1-1, with D unclear. The CDR3 length is 15 residues. Germline CDR1 reads MNHNY; CDR2 reads SVGAGI (reference sequence). V was cut by 0 bases and J by 1 base, with 9 bases left in between. The CDR3 spells CASSYSTQENTEAFF. The CDR3 coding sequence is TGTGCCAGCAGTTACTCGACACAAGAGAACACTGAAGCTTTCTTT.

This clone was detected once. The V call is TRBV11-1, the J call TRBJ1-4, with 11 bases that match TRBD1. Per germline, CDR1 SGHAT and CDR2 FQDESV (reference sequence). The CDR3 is 14 amino acids. J gave up 6 bases and V 5 bases, and 2 bases lay outside the gene matches. The CDR3 spells CASSPDRGHEKLFF. The CDR3 nucleotides read TGTGCCAGCAGCCCGGACAGGGGGCATGAAAAACTGTTTTTT.

The chain uses TRBV18 and TRBJ1-1; D is unclear. The CDR3 is 12 amino acids. Trimming stripped 5 bases from V and 0 bases from J, with 4 bases between. Germline V lookup: CDR1 KGHSH, CDR2 LQKENI. The CDR3 region is CASSSMNTEAFF. Written as DNA, the CDR3 is TGTGCCAGCTCATCCATGAACACTGAAGCTTTCTTT.

CDR3 sequence (DNA): TGTGCCAGCACCCGGACAGGGCGTAATGGCTACACCTTC. Translating it yields CASTRTGRNGYTF. The chain links TRBV2 to TRBJ1-2; 8 bases fit TRBD1. The CDR3 sequence is 13 residues long. The ends lost 7 bases at V and 6 bases at J; junction bases unmatched: 7. Per germline, CDR1 SNHLY and CDR2 FYNNEI.

The rearrangement joins TRBV29-1 to TRBJ1-1; D not certain. From germline, CDR1 is SQVTM and CDR2 ANQGSEA. There are 13 residues in the CDR3. V was clipped by 6 bases and J by 0 bases, with 11 bases between them. The CDR3 loop reads CSVQPRLNTEAFF. The CDR3 bases are TGCAGCGTCCAACCGAGGTTGAACACTGAAGCTTTCTTT.